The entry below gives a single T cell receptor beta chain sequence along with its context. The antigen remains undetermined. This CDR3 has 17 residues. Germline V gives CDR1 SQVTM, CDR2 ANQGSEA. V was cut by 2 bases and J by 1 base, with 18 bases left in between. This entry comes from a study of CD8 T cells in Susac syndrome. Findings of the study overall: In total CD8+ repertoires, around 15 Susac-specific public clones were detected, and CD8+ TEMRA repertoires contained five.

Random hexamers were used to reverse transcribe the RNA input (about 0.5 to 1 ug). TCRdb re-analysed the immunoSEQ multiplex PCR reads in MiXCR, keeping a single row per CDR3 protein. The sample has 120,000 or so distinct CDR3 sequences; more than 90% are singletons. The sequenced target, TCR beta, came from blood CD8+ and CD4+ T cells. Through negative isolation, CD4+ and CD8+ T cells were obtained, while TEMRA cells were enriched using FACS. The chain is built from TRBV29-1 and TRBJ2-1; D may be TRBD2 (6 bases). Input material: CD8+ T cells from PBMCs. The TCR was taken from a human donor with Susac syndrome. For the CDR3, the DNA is TGCAGCGTTGAAACGGAGGGACCCCGATTGTCCTACAATGAGCAGTTCTTC. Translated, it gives CSVETEGPRLSYNEQFF.